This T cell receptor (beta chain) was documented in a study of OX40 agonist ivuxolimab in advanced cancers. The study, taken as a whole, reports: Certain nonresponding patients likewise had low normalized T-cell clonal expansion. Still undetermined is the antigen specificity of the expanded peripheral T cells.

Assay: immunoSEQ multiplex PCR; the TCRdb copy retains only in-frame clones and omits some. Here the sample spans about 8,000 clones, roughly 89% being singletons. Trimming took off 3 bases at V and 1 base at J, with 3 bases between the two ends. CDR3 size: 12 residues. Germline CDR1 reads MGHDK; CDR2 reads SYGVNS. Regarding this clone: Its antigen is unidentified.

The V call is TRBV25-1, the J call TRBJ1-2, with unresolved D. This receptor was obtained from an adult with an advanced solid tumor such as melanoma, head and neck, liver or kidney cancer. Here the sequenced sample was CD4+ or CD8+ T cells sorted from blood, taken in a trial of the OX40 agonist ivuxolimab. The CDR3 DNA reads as TGTGCCAGCAGTGACCGTAACTATGGCTACACCTTC. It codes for CASSDRNYGYTF.